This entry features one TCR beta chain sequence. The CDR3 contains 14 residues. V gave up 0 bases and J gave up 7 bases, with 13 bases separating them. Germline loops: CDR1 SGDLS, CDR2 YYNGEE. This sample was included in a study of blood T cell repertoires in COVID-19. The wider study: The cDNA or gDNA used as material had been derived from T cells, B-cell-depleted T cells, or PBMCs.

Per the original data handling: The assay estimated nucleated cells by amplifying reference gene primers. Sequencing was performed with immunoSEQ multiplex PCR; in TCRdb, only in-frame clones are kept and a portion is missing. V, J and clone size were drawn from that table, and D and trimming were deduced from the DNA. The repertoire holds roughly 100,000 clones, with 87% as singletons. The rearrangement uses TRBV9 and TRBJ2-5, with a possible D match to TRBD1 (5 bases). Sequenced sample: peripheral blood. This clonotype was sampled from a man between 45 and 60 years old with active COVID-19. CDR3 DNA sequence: TGTGCCAGCAGCGTAGTAGGGGATTTGGGGACCCAGTACTTC. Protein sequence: CASSVVGDLGTQYF. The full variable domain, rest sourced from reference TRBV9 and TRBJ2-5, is DSGVTQTPKHLITATGQRVTLRCSPRSGDLSVYWYQQSLDQGLQFLIQYYNGEERAKGNILERFSAQQFPDLHSELNLSSLELGDSALYFCASSVVGDLGTQYFGPGTRLLVL.